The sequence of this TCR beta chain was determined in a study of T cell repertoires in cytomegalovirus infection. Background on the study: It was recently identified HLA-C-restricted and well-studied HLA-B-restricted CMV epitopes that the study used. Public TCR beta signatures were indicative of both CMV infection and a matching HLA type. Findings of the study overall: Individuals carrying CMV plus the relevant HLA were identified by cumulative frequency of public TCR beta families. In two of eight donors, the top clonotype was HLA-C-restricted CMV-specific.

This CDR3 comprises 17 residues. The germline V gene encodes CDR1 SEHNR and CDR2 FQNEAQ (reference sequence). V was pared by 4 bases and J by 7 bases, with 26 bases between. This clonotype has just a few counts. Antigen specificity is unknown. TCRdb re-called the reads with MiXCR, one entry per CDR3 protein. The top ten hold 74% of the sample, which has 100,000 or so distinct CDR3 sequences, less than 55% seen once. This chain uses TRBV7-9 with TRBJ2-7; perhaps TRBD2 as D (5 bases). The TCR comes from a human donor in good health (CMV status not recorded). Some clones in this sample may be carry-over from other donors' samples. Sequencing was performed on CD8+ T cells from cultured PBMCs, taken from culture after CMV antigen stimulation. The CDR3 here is CASSSLFFGGAKGEQYF. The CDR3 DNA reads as TGTGCCAGCAGCTCCCTTTTCTTTGGAGGTGCGAAAGGTGAGCAGTACTTC.